A single sample is the source of the 7 T cell receptor beta chains below, sequenced in a study of cytomegalovirus exposure and HLA in healthy donors. The PCR contained 60 Vbeta and 13 Jbeta primers. Sequencing used immunoSEQ multiplex PCR; TCRdb keeps in-frame clones, though not all of them. The data contain around 130,000 clones, 73% of them singletons. The specimen was PBMCs. These receptor sequences come from a woman aged 40-49 years in good health and CMV-seropositive.

The rearrangement links TRBV7-3 to TRBJ2-3, with D tentatively TRBD2 (6 bases). This CDR3 has 19 amino acids. Germline values: CDR1 SGHTA, CDR2 FQGTGA. The V gene lost 6 bases and the J gene lost 2 bases, with 27 bases spanning the gap. In DNA form, the CDR3 reads TGTGCCAGCAGTTTATCCATCGGCGGGCTAGCGATAACCACAGATACGCAGTATTTT. Amino acid sequence: CASSLSIGGLAITTDTQYF. Full variable domain (rest looked up from reference TRBV7-3 and TRBJ2-3): GAGVSQTPSNKVTEKGKYVELRCDPISGHTALYWYRQSLGQGPEFLIYFQGTGAADDSGLPNDRFFAVRPEGSVSTLKIQRTERGDSAVYLCASSLSIGGLAITTDTQYFGPGTRLTVL.

The rearrangement joins TRBV2 to TRBJ1-1; 7 bases align to TRBD1. Trimming removed 9 bases from V and 1 base from J; junction bases left unmatched: 11. The CDR3 has 15 amino acids. Per germline, CDR1 SNHLY and CDR2 FYNNEI. CDR3 nucleotides: TGTGCCAGTGAGACAGGGTTCTCAGGGAACACTGAAGCTTTCTTT. This encodes CASETGFSGNTEAFF. Combining the CDR3 with reference TRBV2 and TRBJ1-1 gives the whole variable domain EPEVTQTPSHQVTQMGQEVILRCVPISNHLYFYWYRQILGQKVEFLVSFYNNEISEKSEIFDDQFSVERPDGSNFTLKIRSTKLEDSAMYFCASETGFSGNTEAFFGQGTRLTVV.

This clone was observed a handful of times. This sequence joins TRBV7-2 and TRBJ2-3; D is possibly TRBD2 (6 bases). V gave up 5 bases and J gave up 5 bases, with 23 bases separating them. The CDR3 is 17 amino acids. Germline CDR1 SGHTA, CDR2 FQGNSA. This CDR3 reads CASSRRLVLLSGDTQYF. The CDR3 region has the DNA TGTGCCAGCAGCCGTAGACTAGTCCTATTGAGTGGAGATACGCAGTATTTT. Full variable domain (rest looked up from reference TRBV7-2 and TRBJ2-3): GAGVSQSPSNKVTEKGKDVELRCDPISGHTALYWYRQSLGQGLEFLIYFQGNSAPDKSGLPSDRFSAERTGGSVSTLTIQRTQQEDSAVYLCASSRRLVLLSGDTQYFGPGTRLTVL.

This clone was counted a single time. The gene calls are TRBV19 and TRBJ2-3; weak D call: TRBD2 (6 bases). V shed 6 bases and J shed 2 bases, with 12 bases lying between them. There are 14 residues in the CDR3. Looked up from germline, CDR1 is LNHDA and CDR2 is SQIVND (reference sequence). CDR3 sequence (DNA): TGTGCCAGTAGGGGGACTTATCACACAGATACGCAGTATTTT. Amino acid sequence: CASRGTYHTDTQYF.

The genes are TRBV11-1 and TRBJ2-1; the D gene is possibly TRBD1 (6 bases). This CDR3 has 15 residues. V was clipped by 1 base and J by 2 bases, with 9 bases between them. Germline V gives CDR1 SGHAT, CDR2 FQDESV (reference sequence). The CDR3 DNA sequence: TGTGCCAGCAGCTTAGATAGGGGGACCTACAATGAGCAGTTCTTC. This sequence encodes CASSLDRGTYNEQFF. The full variable domain, completed using reference TRBV11-1 and TRBJ2-1, is EAEVAQSPRYKITEKSQAVAFWCDPISGHATLYWYRQILGQGPELLVQFQDESVVDDSQLPKDRFSAERLKGVDSTLKIQPAELGDSAMYLCASSLDRGTYNEQFFGPGTRLTVL.

The sample holds a few counts of this clone. This rearrangement joins TRBV6-1 to TRBJ1-2; 9 bases agree with TRBD1. This CDR3 is built from 15 residues. Losses at the gene ends were 6 bases for V and 4 bases for J; bases not matched to a gene: 9. The germline V gene has CDR1 MNHNS and CDR2 SASEGT. The DNA of the CDR3 is TGTGCCAGCAGCATTACAGGGGGCACGGGCTATGGCTACACCTTC. Protein sequence: CASSITGGTGYGYTF.

This chain uses TRBV6-1 with TRBJ2-7, with D hard to call. V was pared by 6 bases and J by 5 bases, with 8 bases between. Germline CDR1 and CDR2: MNHNS and SASEGT. This CDR3 has 11 amino acids. The CDR3: CASSNIHEQYF. CDR3 DNA: TGTGCCAGCAGCAACATACACGAGCAGTACTTC.